Following are 26 T cell receptor beta chains from one sample sequenced in a study of blood T cell repertoires in COVID-19. Clones were read by immunoSEQ multiplex PCR, and TCRdb kept only the in-frame ones, dropping some. The sample comprises more than 95,000 clones, almost 80% of which are singletons, and just under 25% rests with the top ten. The specimen was peripheral blood. The receptors here all came from a human donor in a cohort sampled during active COVID-19.

The chain couples TRBV5-6 to TRBJ1-2; 9 bases align to TRBD1. Per germline, CDR1 SGHDT and CDR2 YYEEEE. There are 13 residues in the CDR3. With V trimmed by 5 bases and J by 8 bases, 7 bases remained unmatched. This CDR3 reads CASRGTGSRGYTF. The CDR3 coding sequence is TGTGCCAGCAGAGGGACAGGGAGTCGCGGCTACACCTTC.

The rearrangement joins TRBV25-1 to TRBJ1-4, with 7 bases matching TRBD1. The CDR3 is 16 amino acids. Germline CDR1 MGHDK, CDR2 SYGVNS. V lost 4 bases, J lost 8 bases, and 13 bases stayed unmatched. The CDR3 spells CASSGGPGTVVEKLFF. CDR3 bases: TGTGCCAGCAGTGGGGGCCCCGGGACAGTAGTGGAAAAACTGTTTTTT.

This chain uses TRBV29-1 with TRBJ2-7, with D possibly matching TRBD1 (5 bases). This CDR3 has 11 residues. Per germline, CDR1 SQVTM and CDR2 ANQGSEA. Deletions cut 0 bases from V and 6 bases from J, with 6 bases between. As DNA, the CDR3 is TGCAGCGTTGAAGACAGGGCCGAGCAGTACTTC. Translation: CSVEDRAEQYF.

This clone was seen only once. This chain connects TRBV28 to TRBJ1-6; unclear D gene. CDR3 length: 10 amino acids. Germline V gene sequence: CDR1 MDHEN, CDR2 SYDVKM. Trimming shortened V by 8 bases and J by 9 bases, and 5 bases separated the two germline ends. The DNA of the CDR3 is TGTGCCAGCGGGAGTTCACCCCTCCACTTT. The encoded protein is CASGSSPLHF.

The V call is TRBV19, the J call TRBJ1-5; tentatively, D is TRBD1 (5 bases). Trimming shortened V by 7 bases and J by 6 bases, and 16 bases separated the two germline ends. The CDR3 has 14 residues. Germline CDR1 reads LNHDA; CDR2 reads SQIVND (reference sequence). This CDR3 reads CASTPGRGSQPQHF. As DNA, the CDR3 is TGTGCCAGTACCCCGGGACGGGGGAGTCAGCCCCAGCATTTT.

As regards this clone: Relative to the germline gene, one junction end is altered; a read error may explain this. The chain uses TRBV10-1 and TRBJ1-4; D possibly corresponds to TRBD1 (5 bases). The CDR3 extends over 12 amino acids. Germline V lookup: CDR1 WNHNN, CDR2 SYGVQD (reference sequence). The CDR3 DNA sequence: TGCGCCAGCAGTGAGTCGAAAAGCTTGGGGCCATTT. It is translated as CASSESKSLGPF.

The chain links TRBV11-2 to TRBJ2-1; TRBD1 is a possible D gene (6 bases). Germline lookup yields CDR1 SGHAT and CDR2 FQNNGV. V shed 4 bases and J shed 7 bases, with 23 bases lying between them. This CDR3 contains 17 residues. CDR3 DNA: TGTGCCAGCAGCTCGACGGGACAAATTAAAGTAGGGAATGAGCAGTTCTTC. Translation gives CASSSTGQIKVGNEQFF.

The V call is TRBV7-3, the J call TRBJ2-5; 7 bases agree with TRBD2. This CDR3 contains 15 residues. The germline V gene has CDR1 SGHTA and CDR2 FQGTGA. V lost 2 bases, J lost 4 bases, and 7 bases stayed unmatched. CDR3 nucleotide sequence: TGTGCCAGCAGCTTAGCGGGAGTGAGGGGAGAGACCCAGTACTTC. This codes for CASSLAGVRGETQYF.

There are a few counts of this clone. The rearrangement links TRBV4-3 to TRBJ1-1; tentatively, D is TRBD1 (5 bases). The CDR3 covers 15 residues. The V and J ends lost 1 base and 5 bases respectively, with 14 bases between them. From germline, CDR1 is LGHNA and CDR2 YSLEER. The CDR3 DNA reads as TGCGCCAGCAGCCAAGCAATCTACGGGGGTACTGAAGCTTTCTTT. It is translated as CASSQAIYGGTEAFF.

V and J are TRBV9 and TRBJ1-3; no clear D. Trimming took 4 bases from V and 4 from J, leaving 6 bases between them. Looked up from germline, CDR1 is SGDLS and CDR2 is YYNGEE. CDR3 length: 12 amino acids. Written as DNA, the CDR3 is TGTGCCAGCAGCCTCCCCGGAAACACCATATATTTT. This translates into CASSLPGNTIYF.

In its sample, this clone was seen once. The chain carries TRBV7-2 and TRBJ2-4; D not certain. V lost 0 bases, J lost 7 bases, and 4 bases lay in between. Germline loops: CDR1 SGHTA, CDR2 FQGNSA. This CDR3 is 12 amino acids long. The CDR3 coding sequence is TGTGCCAGCAGCTTAGCGGAGAACATTCAGTACTTC. Its protein is CASSLAENIQYF.

The chain recombines TRBV7-3 with TRBJ2-3, with 7 bases that match TRBD1. The CDR3 covers 13 residues. Germline-derived CDR1 and CDR2 are SGHTA and FQGTGA. With V trimmed by 5 bases and J by 10 bases, 9 bases remained unmatched. The CDR3 region is CASSPYSGGPQYF. The CDR3 coding sequence is TGTGCCAGCAGCCCTTATTCAGGGGGTCCGCAGTATTTT.

CDR3 sequence: CASSLQGHGYTF. CDR3 nucleotide sequence: TGTGCCAGCAGTTTACAGGGACACGGCTACACCTTC. The chain has TRBV28 and TRBJ1-2; D possibly corresponds to TRBD1 (6 bases). CDR1 MDHEN and CDR2 SYDVKM come from the germline V gene. This CDR3 has 12 residues. Trimming left V 2 bases short and J 8 bases short, with 9 bases between.

The gene calls are TRBV7-9 and TRBJ2-3, with D possibly being TRBD2 (5 bases). V lost 5 bases and J 5 bases, leaving 14 bases between the germline ends. In germline, CDR1 is SEHNR, CDR2 FQNEAQ (reference sequence). This CDR3 has 14 amino acids. CDR3 sequence reads: CASSELGGRDTQYF. In DNA, the CDR3 is TGTGCCAGCAGCGAGCTGGGCGGGCGAGATACGCAGTATTTT.

The chain couples TRBV10-3 to TRBJ2-3; the match to TRBD1 covers 8 bases. Unmatched junction bases numbered 5, after V lost 6 bases and J lost 0 bases. The CDR3 sequence is 15 residues long. CDR1 and CDR2 (germline): ENHRY, SYGVKD. The CDR3 region is CAISLTGVSTDTQYF. The CDR3 DNA reads as TGTGCCATCAGCTTGACAGGGGTTAGCACAGATACGCAGTATTTT.

The chain is built from TRBV7-9 and TRBJ2-5; the match to TRBD2 covers 13 bases. The germline V gene has CDR1 SEHNR and CDR2 FQNEAQ (reference sequence). This CDR3 region has 16 residues. The V gene end was trimmed by 4 bases and the J gene end by 4 bases; junction bases not matched to a gene: 6. The CDR3 region is CASSSGLAGSGETQYF. CDR3 DNA sequence: TGTGCCAGCAGCTCGGGACTAGCGGGATCGGGAGAGACCCAGTACTTC. Using reference TRBV7-9 and TRBJ2-5 for the parts outside the CDR3, the full variable domain is DTGVSQNPRHKITKRGQNVTFRCDPISEHNRLYWYRQTLGQGPEFLTYFQNEAQLEKSRLLSDRFSAERPKGSFSTLEIQRTEQGDSAMYLCASSSGLAGSGETQYFGPGTRLLVL.

The chain couples TRBV5-6 to TRBJ1-2, with D possibly TRBD1 on 5 matching bases. The CDR3 extends over 12 amino acids. The germline V and J ends were trimmed by 7 bases and 3 bases, with 10 bases remaining between them. Germline lookup yields CDR1 SGHDT and CDR2 YYEEEE. CDR3: CASGAGDYGYTF. CDR3 DNA: TGTGCCAGCGGCGCGGGGGACTATGGCTACACCTTC. Variable domain in full (rest from reference TRBV5-6 and TRBJ1-2): DAGVTQSPTHLIKTRGQQVTLRCSPKSGHDTVSWYQQALGQGPQFIFQYYEEEERQRGNFPDRFSGHQFPNYSSELNVNALLLGDSALYLCASGAGDYGYTFGSGTRLTVV.

In this sample, this clone turned up a few times. The chain combines TRBV24-1 with TRBJ2-5; 10 positions agree with TRBD1. The germline gives CDR1 KGHDR, CDR2 SFDVKD. CDR3 length: 15 residues. Unmatched junction bases numbered 5, after V lost 4 bases and J lost 4 bases. This CDR3 is CATSEQTGGSETQYF. The DNA of the CDR3 is TGTGCCACCAGTGAGCAGACAGGGGGCTCAGAGACCCAGTACTTC.

This chain uses TRBV5-8 with TRBJ2-7; D unresolved. Deletions cut 4 bases from V and 6 bases from J, with 8 bases between. The germline V gene has CDR1 SGHTS and CDR2 YDEGEE. The CDR3 has 11 amino acids. CDR3 residues: CASSEESEQYF. The CDR3 DNA follows: TGTGCCAGCAGCGAAGAGAGCGAGCAGTACTTC. Full variable domain (outside the CDR3, taken from reference TRBV5-8 and TRBJ2-7): EAGVTQSPTHLIKTRGQQATLRCSPISGHTSVYWYQQALGLGLQFLLWYDEGEERNRGNFPPRFSGRQFPNYSSELNVNALELEDSALYLCASSEESEQYFGPGTRLTVT.

The V gene is TRBV10-2, the J gene TRBJ2-7, with a possible D match to TRBD1 (6 bases). Germline-derived CDR1 and CDR2 are WSHSY and SAAADI. The V and J ends lost 3 bases and 4 bases respectively, with 13 bases between them. The length of the CDR3 is 14 residues. In DNA, the CDR3 is TGCGCCAGCAGTGACCGCCGAGGGGGTTACGAGCAGTACTTC. Encoded protein: CASSDRRGGYEQYF.

The chain couples TRBV5-4 to TRBJ1-1; D ambiguous. Trimming left V 3 bases short and J 0 bases short, with 15 bases between. CDR3 length: 16 amino acids. Germline loops: CDR1 SGHNT, CDR2 YYREEE (reference sequence). Here the CDR3 reads CASSSGLGWMNTEAFF. The CDR3 DNA sequence: TGTGCCAGCAGCTCCGGACTTGGATGGATGAACACTGAAGCTTTCTTT.

This clone was counted between two and nine times. The chain links TRBV28 to TRBJ2-1, with a possible D match to TRBD2 (5 bases). CDR1 MDHEN and CDR2 SYDVKM come from the germline V gene. This CDR3 is 11 amino acids long. The V end was cut by 10 bases, the J end by 7 bases, with 11 bases between. This CDR3 reads CATVLENEQFF. CDR3 nucleotides: TGTGCCACCGTACTAGAAAATGAGCAGTTCTTC.

In its sample, this clone was seen once. The V and J genes are TRBV4-3 and TRBJ1-4; 7 bases fit TRBD1. CDR1 LGHNA and CDR2 YSLEER come from the germline V gene. Germline trimming cut 4 bases from V and 7 bases from J; bases unmatched to any gene: 6. This CDR3 has 14 amino acids. The CDR3 spells CASSLTGRSEKLFF. DNA for the CDR3: TGCGCCAGCAGCCTGACAGGGCGTAGTGAAAAACTGTTTTTT.

The CDR3 DNA sequence: TGTGCCAGCAGTTTGACCCTCATGAGGCAGGGGGTGGAGGGTGAAGCTTTCTTT. This translates into CASSLTLMRQGVEGEAFF. This chain links TRBV28 with TRBJ1-1, with TRBD1 identical over 7 bases. The CDR3 sequence is 18 residues long. Trimming removed 3 bases from V and 7 bases from J; junction bases left unmatched: 20. CDR1 is MDHEN and CDR2 is SYDVKM in the germline V gene. Full variable domain (remainder filled in from reference TRBV28 and TRBJ1-1): DVKVTQSSRYLVKRTGEKVFLECVQDMDHENMFWYRQDPGLGLRLIYFSYDVKMKEKGDIPEGYSVSREKKERFSLILESASTNQTSMYLCASSLTLMRQGVEGEAFFGQGTRLTVV.

The CDR3 sequence: CASSGGFRGYGYTF. Here the CDR3 DNA reads TGTGCCAGCTCAGGGGGGTTCCGGGGCTATGGCTACACCTTC. The rearrangement joins TRBV18 to TRBJ1-2, with D possibly matching TRBD1 (5 bases). V was pared by 5 bases and J by 4 bases, with 14 bases between. Germline V lookup: CDR1 KGHSH, CDR2 LQKENI. CDR3 size: 14 residues.

The V and J genes are TRBV19 and TRBJ1-2, with TRBD1 identical over 8 bases. The V segment lost 4 bases and the J segment 8 bases; nucleotides outside the gene matches: 9. Germline V gene data show CDR1 as LNHDA and CDR2 as SQIVND (reference sequence). This CDR3 region has 14 residues. The CDR3: CASSTYGQGDGYTF. In DNA, the CDR3 is TGTGCCAGTAGTACCTACGGACAGGGAGACGGCTACACCTTC.